This paragraph reports one T cell receptor beta chain. This sample stems from a study of cytomegalovirus exposure and HLA in healthy donors. Germline V gene lookup returns CDR1 LNHDA and CDR2 SQIVND (reference sequence). Losses at the gene ends were 3 bases for V and 5 bases for J; bases not matched to a gene: 2. CDR3 size: 14 residues. 60 Vbeta and 13 Jbeta primers were used in PCR. Method: immunoSEQ multiplex PCR; TCRdb's copy keeps in-frame clones and lacks some. The table includes some 130,000 clones, around four fifths detected once. The chain carries TRBV19 and TRBJ2-2; 8 bases align to TRBD1. The TCR originated in a woman aged 35 to 49 in good health and CMV-seronegative. Sequencing was performed on PBMCs. The CDR3 loop reads CASSIDRGTGELFF. The CDR3 DNA reads as TGTGCCAGTAGTATCGACAGGGGTACCGGGGAGCTGTTTTTT.